A selection of T cell receptor beta chains follows, all from one sample in a study of radiation and T cells in renal cell carcinoma. Data came from immunoSEQ multiplex PCR; TCRdb stores just in-frame clones and leaves some out. The sample has tens of thousands of clones; approximately 80% are singletons. The material sequenced was blood, taken from a patient whose treatment included radiotherapy and nephrectomy. The receptors here all came from a man in his 60s with renal cell carcinoma. Each CDR3 is given with its conserved first and last residue. A D gene is named only where the DNA matches it firmly. For some rows the clone size is stated as once, few or many, or as a class when expanded; others skip it.

>few|TRBV19|TRBJ1-1|.|14
CASSTPGQNTEAFF
TGTGCCAGTAGTACCCCGGGACAGAACACTGAAGCTTTCTTT
>.|TRBV4-1|TRBJ2-5|.|14
CASSQRVSQETQYF
TGCGCCAGCAGCCAAAGAGTGAGCCAAGAGACCCAGTACTTC
>.|TRBV7-2|TRBJ2-3|TRBD2|16
CASSKRWAGGLDTQYF
TGTGCCAGCAGCAAGAGGTGGGCGGGAGGGTTAGATACGCAGTATTTT
>.|TRBV28|TRBJ1-1|.|13
CASSSLDINTAFF
TGTGCCAGCAGTTCCCTGGACATCAATACGGCTTTCTTT
>.|TRBV14|TRBJ2-2|.|14
CASSLDRSTGELFF
TGTGCCAGCAGCCTTGACAGATCCACCGGGGAGCTGTTTTTT
>.|TRBV5-1|TRBJ2-7|.|14
CASSLVGNRNEQYF
TGCGCCAGCAGCTTGGTAGGGAACAGGAACGAGCAGTACTTC
>.|TRBV28|TRBJ2-7|.|14
CASSPGTVPYEQYF
TGTGCCAGCAGTCCCGGGACCGTACCCTACGAGCAGTACTTC
>.|TRBV30|TRBJ1-4|TRBD1|15
CAWSEQTGENEKLFF
TGTGCCTGGAGTGAACAAACAGGGGAGAATGAAAAACTGTTTTTT
>few|TRBV10-2|TRBJ2-3|.|15
CASPAEGSEWDTQYF
TGCGCCAGTCCAGCCGAAGGGAGCGAGTGGGATACGCAGTATTTT
>.|TRBV30|TRBJ2-2|TRBD2|17
CAWRASGSPENTGELFF
TGTGCCTGGAGAGCGAGCGGGAGCCCTGAGAACACCGGGGAGCTGTTTTTT
>.|TRBV28|TRBJ1-5|.|20
CASSLPLVDQNIFSNQPQHF
TGTGCCAGCAGCTTACCCCTCGTCGACCAGAACATCTTTAGCAATCAGCCCCAGCATTTT
>.|TRBV27|TRBJ1-2|.|16
CASSLSPGQLGRGYTF
TGTGCCAGCAGTTTATCGCCCGGACAGTTGGGTAGGGGCTACACCTTC
>.|TRBV10-3|TRBJ1-5|.|15
CAISDWGDSNQPQHF
TGTGCCATCAGTGATTGGGGAGATAGCAATCAGCCCCAGCATTTT
>.|TRBV2|TRBJ2-3|TRBD1|16
CASRRQGGGGTDTQYF
TGTGCCAGCAGGAGACAGGGGGGAGGGGGCACAGATACGCAGTATTTT
>.|TRBV21-1|TRBJ1-3|.|19
CASSSDSSVIVPSGNTIYF
TGTGCCAGCAGCTCCGACAGCTCAGTAATAGTCCCCTCTGGAAACACCATATATTTT
>.|TRBV5-1|TRBJ2-1|.|14
CASSLARLNNEQFF
TGCGCCAGCAGCTTGGCGCGACTTAACAATGAGCAGTTCTTC
>.|TRBV28|TRBJ2-4|.|12
CASSLTNRIQYF
TGTGCCAGCAGTTTAACAAATCGTATTCAGTACTTC
>.|TRBV19|TRBJ2-7|.|11
CASSGSYEQYF
TGTGCCAGTAGCGGGTCCTACGAGCAGTACTTC
>.|TRBV7-2|TRBJ1-3|.|15
CASSATAVSGNTIYF
TGTGCCAGCAGTGCTACAGCCGTCTCTGGAAACACCATATATTTT
>.|TRBV12-2|TRBJ2-7|.|14
CAPSPTGEQYEQYF
TGTGCACCCTCCCCCACAGGGGAACAATACGAGCAGTACTTC
>.|TRBV18|TRBJ2-7|.|15
CASSPGTGSSYEQYF
TGTGCCAGCTCACCGGGAACAGGGTCCTCCTACGAGCAGTACTTC
>.|TRBV7-9|TRBJ2-2|.|12
CASSLPRGELFF
TGTGCCAGCAGCCTACCCCGAGGGGAGCTGTTTTTT
>.|TRBV4-2|TRBJ1-4|.|14
CASSQQLRDEKLFF
TGTGCCAGCAGCCAACAGCTAAGGGATGAAAAACTGTTTTTT
>.|TRBV6-1|TRBJ1-1|.|14
CASSEKLVIPEAFF
TGTGCCAGCAGTGAAAAACTGGTAATCCCTGAAGCTTTCTTT
>few|TRBV2|TRBJ1-5|.|11
CASSNEGAQHF
TGTGCCAGCAGTAACGAGGGGGCCCAGCATTTT
>.|TRBV12-5|TRBJ2-2|.|13
CASGLPSTGELFF
TGTGCTAGTGGTTTGCCGTCCACCGGGGAGCTGTTTTTT
>.|TRBV5-1|TRBJ2-1|TRBD1|16
CASSFGRQGRGNEQFF
TGCGCCAGCAGCTTCGGCCGACAGGGAAGAGGCAATGAGCAGTTCTTC
>.|TRBV7-9|TRBJ2-3|TRBD1|15
CASSLAGQGTDTQYF
TGTGCCAGCAGCTTAGCTGGACAGGGAACAGATACGCAGTATTTT
>.|TRBV7-9|TRBJ1-1|.|13
CASSLWVGSEAFF
TGTGCCAGCAGCTTATGGGTCGGCAGTGAAGCTTTCTTT
>.|TRBV11-3|TRBJ1-3|.|14
CASSLEGTGNTIYF
TGTGCCAGCAGCTTAGAAGGAACTGGAAACACCATATATTTT
>.|TRBV4-1|TRBJ2-7|.|15
CASSQGSGWAYEQYF
TGCGCCAGCAGCCAAGGTTCAGGGTGGGCCTACGAGCAGTACTTC
>.|TRBV7-3|TRBJ2-3|.|15
CASSPLGGHTDTQYF
TGTGCCAGCAGCCCCCTTGGAGGGCACACAGATACGCAGTATTTT
>.|TRBV14|TRBJ1-4|.|14
CASSQDYGAEKLFF
TGTGCCAGCAGCCAAGATTATGGGGCCGAAAAACTGTTTTTT